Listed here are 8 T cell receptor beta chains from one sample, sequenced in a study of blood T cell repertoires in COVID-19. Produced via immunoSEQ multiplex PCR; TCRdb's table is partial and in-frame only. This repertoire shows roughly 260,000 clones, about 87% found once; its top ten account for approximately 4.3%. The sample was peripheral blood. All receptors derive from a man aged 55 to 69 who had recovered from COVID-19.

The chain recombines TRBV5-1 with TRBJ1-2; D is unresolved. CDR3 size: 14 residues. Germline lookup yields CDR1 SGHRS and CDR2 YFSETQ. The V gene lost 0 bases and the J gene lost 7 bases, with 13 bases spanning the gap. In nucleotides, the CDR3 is TGCGCCAGCAGCTTGGCGTCAGCGAGTGGTGGCTACACCTTC. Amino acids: CASSLASASGGYTF.

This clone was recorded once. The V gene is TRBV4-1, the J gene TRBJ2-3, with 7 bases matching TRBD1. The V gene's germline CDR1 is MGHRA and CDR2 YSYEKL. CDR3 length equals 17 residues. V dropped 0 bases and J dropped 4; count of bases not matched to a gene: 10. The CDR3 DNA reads TGCGCCAGCAGCCAAGATCGGGCAGGGGGTAGCGCAGATACGCAGTATTTT. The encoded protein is CASSQDRAGGSADTQYF.

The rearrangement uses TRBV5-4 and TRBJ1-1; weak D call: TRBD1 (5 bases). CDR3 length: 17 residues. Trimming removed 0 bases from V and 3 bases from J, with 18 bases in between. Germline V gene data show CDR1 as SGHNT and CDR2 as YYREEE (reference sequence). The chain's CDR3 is CASSLVSAGTMDTEAFF. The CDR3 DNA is TGTGCCAGCAGCTTGGTGTCGGCAGGGACTATGGACACTGAAGCTTTCTTT.

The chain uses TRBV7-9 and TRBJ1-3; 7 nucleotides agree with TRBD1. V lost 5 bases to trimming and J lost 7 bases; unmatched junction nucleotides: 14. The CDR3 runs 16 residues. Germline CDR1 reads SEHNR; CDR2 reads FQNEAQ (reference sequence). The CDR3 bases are TGTGCCAGCAGCCCCGGGACAGTAACACTCGGGAACACCATATATTTT. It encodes CASSPGTVTLGNTIYF.

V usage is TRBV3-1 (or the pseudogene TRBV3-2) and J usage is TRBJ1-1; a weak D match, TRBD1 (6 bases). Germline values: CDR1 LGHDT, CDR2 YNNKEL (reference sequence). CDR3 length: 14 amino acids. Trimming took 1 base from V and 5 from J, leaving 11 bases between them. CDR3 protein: CASSQARGATEAFF. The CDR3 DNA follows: TGTGCCAGCAGCCAAGCCAGGGGAGCAACTGAAGCTTTCTTT.

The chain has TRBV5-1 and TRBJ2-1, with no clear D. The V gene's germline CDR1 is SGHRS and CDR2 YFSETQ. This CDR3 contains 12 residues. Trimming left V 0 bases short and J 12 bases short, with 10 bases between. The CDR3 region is CASSLESFGQFF. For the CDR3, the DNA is TGCGCCAGCAGCTTGGAATCCTTCGGGCAGTTCTTC.

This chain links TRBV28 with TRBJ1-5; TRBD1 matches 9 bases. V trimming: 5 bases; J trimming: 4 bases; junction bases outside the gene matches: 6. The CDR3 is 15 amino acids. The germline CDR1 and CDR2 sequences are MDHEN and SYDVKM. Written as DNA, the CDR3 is TGTGCCAGCAGTGCCTCGGGACAGGGTAATCAGCCCCAGCATTTT. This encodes CASSASGQGNQPQHF.

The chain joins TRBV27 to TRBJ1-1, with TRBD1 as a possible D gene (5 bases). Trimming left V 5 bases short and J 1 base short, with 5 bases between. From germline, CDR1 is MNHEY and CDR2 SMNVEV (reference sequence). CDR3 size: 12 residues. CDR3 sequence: CASSTGNTEAFF. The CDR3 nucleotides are TGTGCCAGCAGTACAGGGAACACTGAAGCTTTCTTT.